Below are 5 T cell receptor beta chains sequenced from a single sample in a study of CD8 T cells in Susac syndrome. The RNA input was about 0.5 to 1 ug, and it was reverse transcribed with random hexamers. From the immunoSEQ multiplex PCR reads, TCRdb called clonotypes with MiXCR, one entry per CDR3 protein. The profile shows roughly 200,000 distinct CDR3 sequences, around nine tenths of them singletons. Sample: CD4+ T cells from PBMCs. These receptors originate from a human donor with Susac syndrome.

J is TRBJ1-4 and V is TRBV20-1; D uncertain. The germline V gene has CDR1 DFQATT and CDR2 SNEGSKA (reference sequence). V lost 0 bases, J lost 7 bases, and 12 bases lay in between. The CDR3 totals 14 residues. The CDR3 reads CSARDSSGREKLFF. CDR3 nucleotide sequence: TGCAGTGCTAGAGATAGTTCCGGGCGTGAAAAACTGTTTTTT.

This clonotype was seen once. The chain is built from TRBV9 and TRBJ1-4; D is ambiguous. V was trimmed by 4 bases and J by 5 bases, leaving 9 bases between them. CDR1 and CDR2 from the germline V gene are SGDLS and YYNGEE. The CDR3 contains 13 residues. CDR3 sequence: CASSSRPNEKLFF. Here the CDR3 DNA reads TGTGCCAGCAGCTCCAGGCCAAATGAAAAACTGTTTTTT.

The CDR3 DNA reads TGTGCCAGCAGTTTAGCGTGGGTGGGGGAGACCCAGTACTTC. Translating it yields CASSLAWVGETQYF. The rearrangement joins TRBV12-3 or TRBV12-4 to TRBJ2-5; D is uncertain. The CDR3 is 14 amino acids. Trimming removed 0 bases from V and 5 bases from J, with 10 bases in between.

The chain is built from TRBV20-1 and TRBJ1-2; possible D gene TRBD1, 5 bases. The CDR3 runs 12 residues. From germline, CDR1 is DFQATT and CDR2 SNEGSKA (reference sequence). V lost 3 bases and J 5 bases, leaving 10 bases between the germline ends. The CDR3: CSASTGAYGYTF. CDR3 coding DNA: TGCAGTGCTAGTACAGGTGCTTATGGCTACACCTTC.

The rearrangement joins TRBV5-1 to TRBJ2-1, with 13 bases matching TRBD2. V shed 1 base, J shed 16 bases, and the junction held 5 bases outside the gene matches. This CDR3 has 13 residues. From germline, CDR1 is SGHRS and CDR2 YFSETQ. CDR3 sequence: CASSLMTSGRIFF. As DNA, the CDR3 is TGCGCCAGCAGCTTGATGACTAGCGGGAGGATCTTCTTC.